This T cell receptor (beta chain) was identified in a study of cytomegalovirus exposure and HLA in healthy donors. Study-wide findings and caveats: In an earlier analysis, in fewer than 700 donors, most V segments appeared productive either ~87% or ~30% of the time. It was reported in a later analysis that an Asian-associated ancestry cluster showed fewer N-insertions than the roughly 670-donor mean. As confirmed in vitro, three CMV-associated chains were specific for CMV antigens.

Turning to this clone: What it binds is unknown.

V was shortened by 1 base and J by 0 bases, with 18 bases between the two germline ends. The CDR3 has 18 amino acids. CDR1 is SGHNT, CDR2 YYREEE, per germline (reference sequence). The PCR was carried out with 60 Vbeta primers and 13 Jbeta primers. Method: immunoSEQ multiplex PCR; TCRdb's copy keeps in-frame clones and lacks some. This sample has about 98,000 clones; approximately 74% occur once, and the top ten carry under 2%. Sequences were obtained from PBMCs. The receptor was derived from a male donor in good health and CMV-seronegative. The chain recombines TRBV5-4 with TRBJ2-3; D possibly corresponds to TRBD1 (5 bases). DNA of the CDR3: TGTGCCAGCAGCTTGCCTTTCGGACAAGGGGCTAGCACAGATACGCAGTATTTT. It yields the protein CASSLPFGQGASTDTQYF.